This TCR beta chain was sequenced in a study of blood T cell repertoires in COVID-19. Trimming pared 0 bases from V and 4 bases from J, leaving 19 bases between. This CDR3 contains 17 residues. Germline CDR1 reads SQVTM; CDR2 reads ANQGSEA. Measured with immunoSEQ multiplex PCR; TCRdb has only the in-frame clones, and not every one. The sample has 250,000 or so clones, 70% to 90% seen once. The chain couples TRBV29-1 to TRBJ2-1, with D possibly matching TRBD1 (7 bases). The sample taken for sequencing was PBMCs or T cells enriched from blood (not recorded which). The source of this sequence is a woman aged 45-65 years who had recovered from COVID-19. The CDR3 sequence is CSVEDLGAGQIYNEQFF. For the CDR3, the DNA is TGCAGCGTTGAAGATCTTGGTGCGGGACAGATATACAATGAGCAGTTCTTC.